This paragraph covers one T cell receptor (beta chain) sequence. Its antigen is currently not known. Base qualities are not provided; no much larger clone lies one nucleotide away. This sample was included in a study of blood T cell repertoires in COVID-19 (TCRdb year 2020). About the study as a whole: The collaborator samples originated in the United States, Italy and Spain and spanned the acute and convalescent phases of COVID-19. The prospective study material was composed of cDNA or gDNA derived from T cells, B-cell-depleted T cells, or PBMCs. The dataset comprised deeply sampled blood TCRbeta repertoires from subjects exposed to, actively infected with, or recovered from COVID-19. A freely available public database, intended as a resource for researchers studying the immune response to SARS-CoV-2, is where the repertoires were released. The samples were drawn from the first 160 participants of the ongoing ImmuneRACE study and from some 1,300 subjects provided by 6 global collaborators. Nearly every sample came with metadata listing a de-identified subject ID, COVID-19 status, age in years and sex. Where available, HLA class I and class II types were taken from metadata supplied by the sample provider and were not determined by assay-based typing. General conclusions and limits of the study: The quantity of clinical and demographic metadata differed by source and by participant and was supplied without curation.

The CDR3, cysteine through phenylalanine, is 19 amino acids long. Only the CDR3 part of the read is kept: 57 bases, read in frame from the first base. Per the germline V gene, KGHSH is the CDR1 and LQKENI is the CDR2. The V and J ends are trimmed by 2 bases and 1 base, leaving 23 bases between them. One collaborating source in Seattle enrolled patients while the patients were actively infected and followed the patients over time throughout the course of disease. Whole blood was collected in K2EDTA tubes by collaborating institutions according to the institutions' own protocols. For TCRbeta analysis, collaborator samples were shipped as frozen whole blood, as isolated PBMCs, or as DNA extracted from either sample type. TCRbeta CDR3 regions were amplified from genomic DNA by means of the immunoSEQ Assay, a bias-controlled multiplex PCR. Per the original workflow: Within the assay, amplification of reference gene primers was used to estimate how many nucleated cells each sample contained. To quantify the absolute abundance of each unique TCRbeta CDR3 rearrangement, sequence reads were collapsed and filtered. For each sample, productive Simpson clonality was calculated as the square root of Simpson's diversity index over productive rearrangements. This is the immuneACCESS table as TCRdb keeps it, with only in-frame sequences that have V and J called. A part of the clones is gone; compared with another copy, unresolved V genes explain less than half, and the rest is unexplained. V, J and clone size were drawn from that table, and D and trimming were deduced from the DNA. Here the sample has about 55,000 clones; 82% occur a single time. Of the sample, approximately 10% is held by the ten largest clones.

The rearrangement combines TRBV18 with TRBJ1-1; TRBD1 is possibly the D segment (6 matching bases). This clonotype was obtained from a man at least 80 years old with COVID-19, enrolled during active disease. Sequencing was carried out using peripheral blood. In nucleotide form, the sequence is TGTGCCAGCTCACCAACATCCACCCCTCTGCTAGGGGGGAACACTGAAGCTTTCTTT. The resulting protein is CASSPTSTPLLGGNTEAFF.